This paragraph reports one T cell receptor beta chain. Its matching antigen is unknown. Sequenced by immunoSEQ multiplex PCR; TCRdb stores in-frame clones only, minus some. The sample holds 170,000 or so clones, roughly 87% seen once. The V gene end was trimmed by 4 bases and the J gene end by 5 bases; junction bases not matched to a gene: 6. The CDR3 totals 14 residues. Germline CDR1 is SGHKS and CDR2 is YYEKEE (reference sequence). The entry originates in a study of T cell responses to AZD1222 COVID-19 vaccine. As for the study in general: Combined were second doses at about 4 or about 12 weeks.

The study, taken as a whole, reports: Baseline seropositives among AZD1222 recipients totaled only 5 to 7. Reportedly, nearly half of unique spike TCRs recognized epitopes outside B.1.351/B.1.1.7 mutations. Regions 160-218 and 743-854 held dominance among vaccine-associated CD4 TCRs, which spanned spike.

The material was peripheral blood, obtained on day 0 of AZD1222 vaccination. The sequence was obtained from an adult in good health. This chain links TRBV5-5 with TRBJ2-5; 9 bases align to TRBD2. This CDR3 is CASSQGLASETQYF. CDR3 in DNA: TGTGCCAGCAGCCAAGGACTAGCGAGTGAGACCCAGTACTTC.